Here is one T cell receptor (beta chain) with its context. As handled by the study authors: Counts of nucleated cells, estimated from reference gene primer amplification, were obtained. Using immunoSEQ multiplex PCR, the repertoire was profiled, and TCRdb retains in-frame clones only, with some absent. For V, J and clone size, that table is used; D and trimming come from the DNA. In the table there are some 250,000 clones, approximately 85% of which are singletons. The data were obtained in a study of blood T cell repertoires in COVID-19. Study-level information: The samples span acute and convalescent COVID-19 from the United States, Italy and Spain.

Between the trimmed V and J ends, which lost 1 base and 4 bases, there was a span of 10 bases. CDR1 MNHEY and CDR2 SMNVEV come from the germline V gene (reference sequence). The CDR3 spans 14 residues. The clonotype comes from a woman between 45 and 60 years old who had recovered from COVID-19. Specimen: PBMCs or T cells enriched from blood (not recorded which). The V and J genes are TRBV27 and TRBJ1-2; tentative D call: TRBD1 (5 bases). For the CDR3, the DNA is TGTGCCAGCAGTTTATTGGGGGGGTCCTATGGCTACACCTTC. Amino acids: CASSLLGGSYGYTF.